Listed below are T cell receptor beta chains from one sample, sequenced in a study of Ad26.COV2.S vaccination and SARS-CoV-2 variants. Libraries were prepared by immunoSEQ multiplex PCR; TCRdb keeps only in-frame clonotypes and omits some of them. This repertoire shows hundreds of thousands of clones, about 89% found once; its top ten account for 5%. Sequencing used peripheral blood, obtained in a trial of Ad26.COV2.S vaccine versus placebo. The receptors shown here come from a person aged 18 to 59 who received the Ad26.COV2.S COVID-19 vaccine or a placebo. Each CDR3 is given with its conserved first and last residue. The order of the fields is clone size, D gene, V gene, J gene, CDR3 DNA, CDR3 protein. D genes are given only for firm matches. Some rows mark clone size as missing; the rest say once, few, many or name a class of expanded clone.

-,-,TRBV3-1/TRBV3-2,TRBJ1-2,TGTGCCAGCAGCCAACAGCAGTATGGCTACACCTTC,CASSQQQYGYTF
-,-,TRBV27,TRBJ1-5,TGTGCCAGCAGTTCCTCTAGCAATCAGCCCCAGCATTTT,CASSSSSNQPQHF
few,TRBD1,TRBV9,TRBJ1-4,TGTGCCAGCAGCGTAGGCCAGGGGGCGTCTAATGAAAAACTGTTTTTT,CASSVGQGASNEKLFF
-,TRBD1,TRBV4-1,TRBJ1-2,TGCGCCAGCAGCCACGCAGGGGGCAACTATGGCTACACCTTC,CASSHAGGNYGYTF
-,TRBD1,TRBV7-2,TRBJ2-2,TGTGCCAGCAGCACTCAAAGGGACAGACACGCGAACACCGGGGAGCTGTTTTTT,CASSTQRDRHANTGELFF
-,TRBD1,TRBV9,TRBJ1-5,TGTGCCAGCAGCATCCTAAACGGACAGGGAATGCAGCCCCAGCATTTT,CASSILNGQGMQPQHF
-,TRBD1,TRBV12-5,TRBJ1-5,TGTGCTAGTGGTTTGGTAGCCTCTAGGACAGGGGAAGGTCAGCCCCAGCATTTT,CASGLVASRTGEGQPQHF
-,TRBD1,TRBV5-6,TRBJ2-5,TGTGCCAGCAGCTTGGAGGCAGGGGGCCTAGGAGAGACCCAGTACTTC,CASSLEAGGLGETQYF
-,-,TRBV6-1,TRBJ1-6,TGTGCCAGCAGTGAACTGGGGGGAGGGAAGGGGGCCCTCCACTTT,CASSELGGGKGALHF
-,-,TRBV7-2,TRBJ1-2,TGTGCCAGCAGCTTAGTCGGGCTTGATGGCTACACCTTC,CASSLVGLDGYTF
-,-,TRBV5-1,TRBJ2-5,TGCGCCAGCAGCTTGGAGGGGAAAGAGACCCAGTACTTC,CASSLEGKETQYF
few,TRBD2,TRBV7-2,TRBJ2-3,TGTGCCAGCAGCCTAACGTTTAGCGGGGGGGCAGGTACAGATACGCAGTATTTT,CASSLTFSGGAGTDTQYF
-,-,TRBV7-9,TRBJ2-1,TGTGCCAGCAGCTTATCTGTGAATGAGCAGTTCTTC,CASSLSVNEQFF
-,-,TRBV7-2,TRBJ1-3,TGTGCCAGCAGCTTAGGTCCGGGTGCGGCTGGAAACACCATATATTTT,CASSLGPGAAGNTIYF
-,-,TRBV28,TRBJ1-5,TGTGCCAGCAGTTTTGGGCAGCATAGCAATCAGCCCCAGCATTTT,CASSFGQHSNQPQHF
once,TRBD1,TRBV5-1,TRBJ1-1,TGCGCCAGCAGCTCCCTGACAGGGGAGAGCACTGAAGCTTTCTTT,CASSSLTGESTEAFF
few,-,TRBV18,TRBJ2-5,TGTGCCAGCTCAACGCAGGGGACCCGACAAGAGACCCAGTACTTC,CASSTQGTRQETQYF